The 17 T cell receptor beta chains given below trace back to one sample, sequenced in a study of blood T cells in healthy people across ages. A second PCR, run for about 7 to 12 cycles, used a sample-barcoded 5' primer plus a J-beta primer mix. One entry per CDR3 protein results from TCRdb running MiXCR on the 5' RACE reads. The sample has some 750,000 distinct CDR3 sequences; 22% are singletons. Sequenced material: blood. The origin of the receptors is a man between 70 and 80 years old in good health.

A few counts support this clonotype. The V gene is TRBV5-1, the J gene TRBJ1-4; the match to TRBD1 covers 7 bases. The junction had 5 bases not matched to a gene; V was cut back by 1 base and J by 8 bases. This CDR3 contains 14 residues. Germline assignment: CDR1 SGHRS and CDR2 YFSETQ. Here the CDR3 reads CASSLTGEGEKLFF. The CDR3 DNA follows: TGCGCCAGCAGCTTGACAGGGGAAGGCGAAAAACTGTTTTTT.

The chain couples TRBV7-2 to TRBJ1-2; D possibly corresponds to TRBD1 (6 bases). V shed 5 bases and J shed 7 bases, with 23 bases lying between them. Germline V gives CDR1 SGHTA, CDR2 FQGNSA. The CDR3 contains 16 residues. CDR3 sequence: CASSETPPGTGSGYTF. The CDR3 DNA reads TGTGCCAGCAGCGAAACCCCACCGGGTACAGGGAGTGGCTACACCTTC. Using reference TRBV7-2 and TRBJ1-2 for the parts outside the CDR3, the full variable domain is GAGVSQSPSNKVTEKGKDVELRCDPISGHTALYWYRQSLGQGLEFLIYFQGNSAPDKSGLPSDRFSAERTGGSVSTLTIQRTQQEDSAVYLCASSETPPGTGSGYTFGSGTRLTVV.

The chain carries TRBV28 and TRBJ1-2, with a possible D match to TRBD1 (6 bases). The length of the CDR3 is 15 residues. CDR1 is MDHEN and CDR2 is SYDVKM in the germline V gene. V was cut by 4 bases and J by 1 base, with 13 bases left in between. CDR3 sequence reads: CASSSQGIDNYGYTF. CDR3 nucleotides: TGTGCCAGCAGTTCCCAGGGGATAGATAACTATGGCTACACCTTC.

V is TRBV7-2 and J is TRBJ2-3; D possibly corresponds to TRBD2 (5 bases). CDR1 is SGHTA, CDR2 FQGNSA, per germline. The CDR3 covers 16 residues. Trimming removed 1 base at V and 2 bases at J, with 13 bases between. CDR3 sequence reads: CASSLVRVLHTDTQYF. CDR3 coding DNA: TGTGCCAGCAGCTTAGTGAGGGTCCTTCACACAGATACGCAGTATTTT.

This clonotype was seen a few times. CDR3 region: CSVPYAAGYTF. The CDR3 nucleotides are TGCAGCGTTCCCTATGCCGCTGGCTACACCTTC. The rearrangement joins TRBV29-1 to TRBJ1-2; D is uncertain. V was cut by 5 bases and J by 7 bases, with 11 bases left in between. This CDR3 contains 11 residues. Looked up from germline, CDR1 is SQVTM and CDR2 is ANQGSEA.

This clonotype was picked up a small number of times. The chain combines TRBV3-1 with TRBJ1-2, with no clear D. The CDR3 has 12 amino acids. Trimming took off 0 bases at V and 13 bases at J, with 12 bases between the two ends. Germline assignment: CDR1 LGHDT and CDR2 YNNKEL (reference sequence). The DNA of the CDR3 is TGTGCCAGCAGCCAAGATACGGCACCCCGCACCTTC. Protein product: CASSQDTAPRTF.

V and J are TRBV20-1 and TRBJ1-5, with D perhaps matching TRBD1 (6 bases). The CDR3 loop spans 13 amino acids. The germline V and J ends were trimmed by 7 bases and 4 bases, with 14 bases remaining between them. Germline CDR1 DFQATT, CDR2 SNEGSKA (reference sequence). CDR3 region: CSGNGQTNQPQHF. The CDR3 coding sequence is TGCAGTGGAAACGGACAGACTAATCAGCCCCAGCATTTT.

This clonotype was counted many times. The chain recombines TRBV14 with TRBJ2-4; a possible D gene is TRBD1 (6 bases). Between the trimmed V and J ends, which lost 0 bases and 2 bases, there was a span of 8 bases. There are 15 residues in the CDR3. The germline CDR1 and CDR2 sequences are SGHDN and FVKESK. CDR3 bases: TGTGCCAGCAGCCAAGAACAGGGACCCAAAAACATTCAGTACTTC. This encodes CASSQEQGPKNIQYF.

This clonotype occurred once. This chain joins TRBV7-2 and TRBJ2-7; 10 positions match TRBD1. The trim removed 2 bases at V and 3 bases at J, leaving 4 bases unmatched. The CDR3 length is 15 residues. The germline CDR1 and CDR2 sequences are SGHTA and FQGNSA. The CDR3 reads CASSLWGTGDYEQYF. The CDR3 DNA reads TGTGCCAGCAGCTTATGGGGGACAGGGGACTACGAGCAGTACTTC. The full variable domain, rest sourced from reference TRBV7-2 and TRBJ2-7, is GAGVSQSPSNKVTEKGKDVELRCDPISGHTALYWYRQSLGQGLEFLIYFQGNSAPDKSGLPSDRFSAERTGGSVSTLTIQRTQQEDSAVYLCASSLWGTGDYEQYFGPGTRLTVT.

This clonotype was observed a handful of times. V gene TRBV5-6 combines with J gene TRBJ1-1; TRBD1 agrees at 9 bases. Per germline, CDR1 SGHDT and CDR2 YYEEEE. There are 16 residues in the CDR3. V was pared by 4 bases and J by 0 bases, with 7 bases of the junction left unmatched. CDR3 sequence: CASSQDRGWVNTEAFF. Here the CDR3 DNA reads TGTGCCAGCAGCCAGGACAGGGGCTGGGTGAACACTGAAGCTTTCTTT.

The rearrangement uses TRBV6-6 and TRBJ1-3; D is uncertain. This CDR3 contains 15 residues. Trimming shortened V by 6 bases and J by 0 bases, and 12 bases separated the two germline ends. Per the germline V gene, CDR1 is MNHNY and CDR2 is SVGAGI (reference sequence). CDR3 in amino acids: CASSNGPNSGNTIYF. The CDR3 DNA sequence: TGTGCCAGCAGCAACGGCCCCAACTCTGGAAACACCATATATTTT.

This clonotype was seen only a few times. The rearrangement joins TRBV20-1 to TRBJ2-5; 7 bases are a match to TRBD2. The end of the DNA aligns better with TRBJ2-7, so the J call may be wrong. The length of the CDR3 is 16 residues. Germline-derived CDR1 and CDR2 are DFQATT and SNEGSKA (reference sequence). The CDR3 spells CSARALRLASSYEQYF. DNA for the CDR3: TGCAGTGCTAGAGCCCTGCGACTAGCTAGCTCCTACGAGCAGTACTTC.

This clonotype turned up a few times. V gene TRBV5-1 combines with J gene TRBJ2-1; D might be TRBD1 or TRBD2, each matching 5 bases. The CDR3 has 16 residues. CDR1 SGHRS and CDR2 YFSETQ come from the germline V gene. The ends were cut back, 0 bases at V and 7 bases at J, with 17 bases in the middle. The CDR3 nucleotides read TGCGCCAGCAGCTTGGCAGGGAGCCTACTAATTAATGAGCAGTTCTTC. Its protein product is CASSLAGSLLINEQFF.

The chain links TRBV29-1 to TRBJ2-5; no clear D. Germline CDR1 SQVTM, CDR2 ANQGSEA. The CDR3 sequence is 15 residues long. V lost 0 bases and J 6 bases, leaving 17 bases between the germline ends. CDR3: CSVEDMRRAEKTQYF. The DNA of the CDR3 is TGCAGCGTTGAAGATATGCGACGGGCCGAGAAGACCCAGTACTTC.

This chain uses TRBV19 with TRBJ1-2; a possible D gene is TRBD1 (6 bases). CDR3 length equals 13 residues. V lost 8 bases, J lost 3 bases, and 13 bases lay in between. Germline V CDR1 and CDR2: LNHDA, SQIVND (reference sequence). The CDR3 region has the DNA TGTGCCAGTGGCGACAGGACTTACTATGGCTACACCTTC. It yields the protein CASGDRTYYGYTF.

The table lists this clonotype with a few counts. The V gene is TRBV25-1, the J gene TRBJ1-2; weak D call: TRBD1 (6 bases). Looked up from germline, CDR1 is MGHDK and CDR2 is SYGVNS. V lost 3 bases, J lost 4 bases, and 12 bases lay in between. The CDR3 contains 14 residues. The CDR3 DNA reads TGTGCCAGCAGTGACCCGGGACACCGCTATGGCTACACCTTC. Amino acids: CASSDPGHRYGYTF.

V is TRBV4-3 and J is TRBJ2-5; 7 bases map to TRBD2. The DNA end favors TRBJ2-1, so the J call may be wrong. Germline lookup yields CDR1 LGHNA and CDR2 YSLEER. The CDR3 length is 13 residues. The chain's CDR3 is CASSPGLINEQFF. The DNA of the CDR3 is TGCGCCAGCAGCCCGGGACTAATTAATGAGCAGTTCTTC.